These 20 T cell receptor beta chains were sequenced from one sample in a study of shared clonotypes between healthy human individuals. TCRdb's table, derived via immunoSEQ multiplex PCR, lists solely in-frame clones and lacks some. Among roughly 2,300,000 clones listed, 85% to 95% were seen once. Sequencing was performed on naive CD4+ T cells from PBMCs. As for subset: CD45RA+ positively selected. The source of these receptors is a man aged 18 to 29 in good health. Some clones in this sample may be carry-over from other donors' samples.

A word on this clone: The sample contains more than one DNA sequence encoding this CDR3. The chain has TRBV27 and TRBJ1-2; perhaps TRBD1 as D (6 bases). The CDR3 spans 13 residues. V was pared by 4 bases and J by 0 bases, with 6 bases between. Germline loops: CDR1 MNHEY, CDR2 SMNVEV (reference sequence). The CDR3 sequence is CASSYRANYGYTF. The CDR3 region has the DNA TGTGCCAGCAGTTACAGGGCTAACTATGGCTACACCTTC.

The V call is TRBV18, the J call TRBJ2-2; D is possibly TRBD1 (7 bases). The CDR3 runs 15 residues. Trimming cost V 6 bases and J 1 base, with 12 bases left between them. Germline CDR1 is KGHSH and CDR2 is LQKENI. The CDR3 loop is CASSPGDRNTGELFF. CDR3 bases: TGTGCCAGCTCGCCGGGGGACAGGAACACCGGGGAGCTGTTTTTT.

Details on this clone: The identical CDR3 is also encoded by other nucleotide sequences in the sample. The J gene is TRBJ2-3, the V gene TRBV5-1; the D is unclear. Germline CDR1 reads SGHRS; CDR2 reads YFSETQ. Trimming shortened V by 1 base and J by 1 base, and 4 bases separated the two germline ends. The CDR3 consists of 13 residues. CDR3 nucleotide sequence: TGCGCCAGCAGCTTGACAGGCACAGATACGCAGTATTTT. Translation gives CASSLTGTDTQYF.

The chain carries TRBV6-5 and TRBJ2-2, with 7 bases matching TRBD2. The CDR3 runs to 15 residues. The J segment lost 5 bases and the V segment lost 3 bases, leaving 6 bases of the junction unmatched. The germline V gene has CDR1 MNHEY and CDR2 SVGAGI. CDR3 sequence reads: CASSYDSGWTGELFF. The DNA for the CDR3 is TGTGCCAGCAGTTATGATAGCGGGTGGACCGGGGAGCTGTTTTTT.

This chain connects TRBV6-5 to TRBJ2-7; 9 bases are shared with TRBD2. The CDR3 has 13 residues. J gave up 3 bases and V 7 bases, and 4 bases lay outside the gene matches. CDR1 and CDR2 from the germline V gene are MNHEY and SVGAGI. The CDR3: CASMAGGLYEQYF. CDR3 nucleotide sequence: TGTGCCAGCATGGCGGGAGGGCTCTACGAGCAGTACTTC.

In its sample, this clone was seen once. The chain is built from TRBV28 and TRBJ2-3; 7 bases line up with TRBD2. Germline CDR1 MDHEN, CDR2 SYDVKM. The CDR3 consists of 17 residues. V lost 6 bases and J lost 2; bases outside the gene matches: 14. This CDR3 is CASSAGRGRRNTDTQYF. The CDR3 nucleotides are TGTGCCAGCAGCGCAGGGAGGGGACGCCGAAACACAGATACGCAGTATTTT. Complete variable domain (other parts from reference TRBV28 and TRBJ2-3): DVKVTQSSRYLVKRTGEKVFLECVQDMDHENMFWYRQDPGLGLRLIYFSYDVKMKEKGDIPEGYSVSREKKERFSLILESASTNQTSMYLCASSAGRGRRNTDTQYFGPGTRLTVL.

The chain couples TRBV18 to TRBJ1-4, with D possibly TRBD1 on 5 matching bases. This CDR3 contains 15 residues. Germline V gives CDR1 KGHSH, CDR2 LQKENI. Trimming left V 4 bases short and J 8 bases short, with 17 bases between. The CDR3, as DNA: TGTGCCAGCTCACTCCGCGGGGGGGACTTCGAAAAACTGTTTTTT. Residues: CASSLRGGDFEKLFF.

The chain couples TRBV28 to TRBJ1-1, with 8 nucleotides matching TRBD1. This CDR3 is built from 14 residues. Looked up from germline, CDR1 is MDHEN and CDR2 is SYDVKM. V lost 6 bases, J lost 4 bases, and 7 bases stayed unmatched. This CDR3 reads CASRRYRGSTEAFF. CDR3 in DNA: TGTGCCAGCAGGCGCTACAGGGGGTCCACTGAAGCTTTCTTT.

As regards this clone: The sample holds other DNA sequences that translate to the same CDR3. V usage is TRBV6-5 and J usage is TRBJ2-7, with D maybe TRBD1 (6 bases). Trimming removed 2 bases at V and 7 bases at J, with 6 bases between. Germline CDR1 and CDR2: MNHEY and SVGAGI. CDR3 size: 11 residues. The CDR3 nucleotides read TGTGCCAGCAGTTACCAGGGGGAGCAGTACTTC. It is translated as CASSYQGEQYF.

The chain couples TRBV5-5 to TRBJ2-7; D gene uncertain. Germline CDR1 and CDR2: SGHKS and YYEKEE (reference sequence). Trimming left V 4 bases short and J 7 bases short, with 12 bases between. The CDR3 spans 12 residues. The DNA of the CDR3 is TGTGCCAGCAGCCCCAAGCCAGATGAGCAGTACTTC. Translation gives CASSPKPDEQYF. The full variable domain, rest sourced from reference TRBV5-5 and TRBJ2-7, is DAGVTQSPTHLIKTRGQQVTLRCSPISGHKSVSWYQQVLGQGPQFIFQYYEKEERGRGNFPDRFSARQFPNYSSELNVNALLLGDSALYLCASSPKPDEQYFGPGTRLTVT.

The chain uses TRBV2 and TRBJ2-7; weak D call: TRBD1 (5 bases). CDR3 length equals 14 residues. Trimming took off 2 bases at V and 1 base at J, with 9 bases between the two ends. CDR1 and CDR2 (germline): SNHLY, FYNNEI. Here the CDR3 reads CASSENRISYEQYF. The CDR3 coding sequence is TGTGCCAGCAGTGAAAACAGGATATCCTACGAGCAGTACTTC.

This chain uses TRBV11-2 with TRBJ1-4; TRBD1 is a possible D gene (6 bases). The germline V gene encodes CDR1 SGHAT and CDR2 FQNNGV. The CDR3 is 15 amino acids. V was clipped by 0 bases and J by 7 bases, with 12 bases between them. The CDR3 sequence is CASSLDGRGIEKLFF. The CDR3, as DNA: TGTGCCAGCAGCTTAGACGGCAGGGGAATTGAAAAACTGTTTTTT.

The chain carries TRBV6-6 and TRBJ2-7; 7 positions match TRBD2. The CDR3 has 16 residues. Losses at the gene ends were 5 bases for V and 4 bases for J; bases not matched to a gene: 14. Germline V CDR1 and CDR2: MNHNY, SVGAGI (reference sequence). The DNA of the CDR3 is TGTGCCAGCAGTCTCGGAGGGGCTAGCGGAATATACGAGCAGTACTTC. Protein sequence: CASSLGGASGIYEQYF.

The genes are TRBV30 and TRBJ1-2, with a weak D call TRBD1 (5 bases). The CDR3 sequence is 12 residues long. The germline V gene encodes CDR1 GTSNPN and CDR2 SVGIG (reference sequence). The V and J ends lost 5 bases and 7 bases respectively, with 14 bases between them. The CDR3: CAWSNGGGGYTF. The CDR3 DNA reads TGTGCCTGGTCAAACGGGGGGGGTGGCTACACCTTC.

This clone came up once. This chain joins TRBV7-7 and TRBJ2-2, with TRBD2 as a possible D gene (6 bases). V lost 4 bases and J 7 bases, leaving 10 bases between the germline ends. Looked up from germline, CDR1 is SSHAT and CDR2 is FNYEAQ (reference sequence). The CDR3 has 13 amino acids. The CDR3 nucleotides read TGTGCCAGCAGCTCTTGGGAGGACGGGGAGCTGTTTTTT. This gives the protein CASSSWEDGELFF.

The V gene is TRBV7-2, the J gene TRBJ2-2, with 11 bases aligning to TRBD2. The CDR3 contains 16 residues. Trimming removed 5 bases from V and 1 base from J; junction bases left unmatched: 3. Germline V gives CDR1 SGHTA, CDR2 FQGNSA. The CDR3 coding sequence is TGTGCCAGCAGCCGGACTAGCGGGTGGAACACCGGGGAGCTGTTTTTT. Its protein product is CASSRTSGWNTGELFF.

The rearrangement uses TRBV11-1 and TRBJ2-7; the D gene is possibly TRBD1 (6 bases). Trimming took 6 bases from V and 3 from J, leaving 12 bases between them. The CDR3 is 13 amino acids. Germline V gene sequence: CDR1 SGHAT, CDR2 FQDESV (reference sequence). The CDR3 region has the DNA TGTGCCAGCAGTGCCCCGGACAGCTACGAGCAGTACTTC. Translation: CASSAPDSYEQYF.

V usage is TRBV27 and J usage is TRBJ1-5, with D unclear. The V end was cut by 2 bases, the J end by 0 bases, with 8 bases between. Germline CDR1 reads MNHEY; CDR2 reads SMNVEV (reference sequence). The CDR3 loop spans 15 amino acids. In nucleotides, the CDR3 is TGTGCCAGCAGTTTAGTGCGAAATAGCAATCAGCCCCAGCATTTT. It yields the protein CASSLVRNSNQPQHF.

This chain links TRBV6-6 with TRBJ2-7, with 8 bases identical to TRBD1. There are 12 residues in the CDR3. Per the germline V gene, CDR1 is MNHNY and CDR2 is SVGAGI (reference sequence). Germline trimming cut 6 bases from V and 4 bases from J; bases unmatched to any gene: 2. In DNA form, the CDR3 reads TGTGCCAGCAGGGACAGGGAGTACGAGCAGTACTTC. Translated, it gives CASRDREYEQYF.

Turning to this clone: Other nucleotide sequences in the sample specify the same CDR3. The J gene is TRBJ2-7, the V gene TRBV11-2, with 12 bases fitting TRBD2. Per the germline V gene, CDR1 is SGHAT and CDR2 is FQNNGV. The CDR3 sequence is 15 residues long. After removal of 5 bases from V and 4 bases from J, the junction contained 6 bases not matched to a gene. The CDR3 DNA is TGTGCCAGCAGCCTCGGACTAGCGGGAACTTACGAGCAGTACTTC. This encodes CASSLGLAGTYEQYF.